Listed below are T cell receptor beta chains from one sample, sequenced in a study of shared clonotypes between healthy human individuals. The data were produced by immunoSEQ multiplex PCR, yet TCRdb's version contains in-frame clones alone and is incomplete. The repertoire holds some 690,000 clones, 90% seen once, with 34% in the top ten. Sequencing used memory CD8+ T cells from PBMCs. Source of these receptors: a man aged 18 to 29 in good health. Some clones in this sample may be carry-over from other donors' samples. Both conserved end residues are part of each CDR3. The D gene is left open where the match is weak. Some rows have no size entry. The others give once, few or many, or a class for an expanded clone.

TRBJ2-7	NA	TRBV4-1	NA	TGCGCCAGCAGCCAAGTGGGACCACTGGGCTACGAGCAGTACTTC	CASSQVGPLGYEQYF
TRBJ1-6	NA	TRBV6-1	NA	TGTGCCAGCAGTGTCACCGGGCTCGAAGCCTATAATTCACCCCTCCACTTT	CASSVTGLEAYNSPLHF
TRBJ2-1	NA	TRBV18	NA	TGTGCCAGCTCACCACCGACAGTGACAGTTACCTACAATGAGCAGTTCTTC	CASSPPTVTVTYNEQFF
TRBJ1-5	NA	TRBV6-4	NA	TGTGCCAGCAGTGAGGGGGTCGGCAATCAGCCCCAGCATTTT	CASSEGVGNQPQHF
TRBJ2-7	NA	TRBV7-2	TRBD2	TGTGCCAGCAGCTTGTCGGTAGCGGGAATCCACGAGCAGTACTTC	CASSLSVAGIHEQYF
TRBJ2-1	NA	TRBV6-1	TRBD2	TGTGCCAGCAAATTAGCGGGAGGGCCCTACAATGAGCAGTTCTTC	CASKLAGGPYNEQFF
TRBJ2-2	NA	TRBV7-2	NA	TGTGCCAGCAGCCTTAGGTTGCCCGGGGAGCTGTTTTTT	CASSLRLPGELFF
TRBJ2-7	NA	TRBV27	NA	TGTGCCAGCAGTTGGGTGGACTCAGTCGACGAGCAGTACTTC	CASSWVDSVDEQYF
TRBJ2-2	NA	TRBV27	NA	TGTGCCAGCACCGACCTTCCGCGGGATTCTTACACCGGGGAGCTGTTTTTT	CASTDLPRDSYTGELFF
TRBJ2-7	NA	TRBV7-9	NA	TGTGCCAGCAGCTCCCCGGGCAGGGCCTACGAGCAGTACTTC	CASSSPGRAYEQYF
TRBJ1-1	NA	TRBV27	NA	TGTGCCAGCAGTTTATCGGTAGCGAACACTGAAGCTTTCTTT	CASSLSVANTEAFF
TRBJ2-5	NA	TRBV29-1	NA	TGCAGCGTTGAATGGGGGCGCGGAGAGACCCAGTACTTC	CSVEWGRGETQYF
TRBJ2-3	NA	TRBV18	NA	TGTGCCAGCTCACCCGGGGACAAGGGGTTAGCAGATACGCAGTATTTT	CASSPGDKGLADTQYF
TRBJ2-7	NA	TRBV19	TRBD2	TGTGCCAGTAGTCCCGTAGCGGGACCCTACGAGCAGTACTTC	CASSPVAGPYEQYF
TRBJ1-1	NA	TRBV19	TRBD1	TGTGCCAGTAGAGGACAGGGGGCAATTGAAGCTTTCTTT	CASRGQGAIEAFF
TRBJ1-1	few	TRBV15	NA	TGTGCCACCAGCAGAGATGCTGGGAACACTGAAGCTTTCTTT	CATSRDAGNTEAFF
TRBJ2-3	NA	TRBV7-9	NA	TGTGCCAGCAGCTCCCGCAGGGGCCAGGTTATAGATACGCAGTATTTT	CASSSRRGQVIDTQYF
TRBJ2-5	NA	TRBV11-2	TRBD2	TGTGCCAGCAGCTCCCTAGCGGGCCGGTTTGAGACCCAGTACTTC	CASSSLAGRFETQYF
TRBJ1-2	once	TRBV5-1	TRBD1	TGCGCCAGCAGCCCCGACAGGGGTTATGGCTACACCTTC	CASSPDRGYGYTF
TRBJ1-4	once	TRBV28	NA	TGTGCCAGCGCGCAGGGAATCGTCCCAACTAATGAAAAACTGTTTTTT	CASAQGIVPTNEKLFF
TRBJ2-4	NA	TRBV7-6	TRBD2	TGTGCCAGCAGCCCCTTAGCCTGGGGGGGACGGGAAGGCAAAAACATTCAGTACTTC	CASSPLAWGGREGKNIQYF
TRBJ2-7	NA	TRBV7-8	NA	TGTGCCAGCAGCTTTAAGACCATCTACGAGCAGTACTTC	CASSFKTIYEQYF
TRBJ1-1	few	TRBV5-4	NA	TGTGCCAGCAGTTACAATTCGAACACTGAAGCTTTCTTT	CASSYNSNTEAFF
TRBJ2-3	NA	TRBV30	NA	TGTGCCTGGAGTGTACATCGTCAGGGGCTTACAGATACGCAGTATTTT	CAWSVHRQGLTDTQYF
TRBJ2-1	once	TRBV2	TRBD2	TGTGCCAGCAGTGTGACTAGCGGTCACTCCTACAATGAGCAGTTCTTC	CASSVTSGHSYNEQFF
TRBJ1-1	NA	TRBV27	NA	TGTGCCAGCAGGGCCGTCCCAGGAGTGAACACTGAAGCTTTCTTT	CASRAVPGVNTEAFF
TRBJ1-5	NA	TRBV5-4	NA	TGTGCCAGCAGGTTCCAGACACGACAGGACTCTAGCTATAGCAATCAGCCCCAGCATTTT	CASRFQTRQDSSYSNQPQHF
TRBJ2-5	NA	TRBV11-2	NA	TGTGCCAGCAGCTTTGGGGGAACATCCCTCCAAGAGACCCAGTACTTC	CASSFGGTSLQETQYF
TRBJ2-5	NA	TRBV19	NA	TGTGCCAGTAGTGGGAGAAGCAGGGAGACCCAGTACTTC	CASSGRSRETQYF
TRBJ2-7	NA	TRBV5-1	NA	TGCGCCAGCAGCTGGGCAGGCTCCTACGAGCAGTACTTC	CASSWAGSYEQYF
TRBJ1-1	NA	TRBV27	NA	TGTGCCAGCAGCCCCCTGGCCAGACAGAACACTGAAGCTTTCTTT	CASSPLARQNTEAFF
TRBJ1-5	once	TRBV27	NA	TGTGCCAGCAGTTTTCCGAATCAGCCCCAGCATTTT	CASSFPNQPQHF
TRBJ2-7	NA	TRBV13	NA	TGTGCCAGCTCAGAAGGCGACTACGAGCAGTACTTC	CASSEGDYEQYF
TRBJ1-3	NA	TRBV7-8	NA	TGTGCCAGCAGCTTAGCGCGGAGGACCGCAGGAAACACCATATATTTT	CASSLARRTAGNTIYF
TRBJ1-2	NA	TRBV5-6	NA	TGTGCCAGCAGCGGATATACTGGCTACACCTTC	CASSGYTGYTF
TRBJ2-3	NA	TRBV27	NA	TGTGCCAGCATCCTGACCGGCGGGCCCGGGGTTGATACGCAGTATTTT	CASILTGGPGVDTQYF
TRBJ2-1	once	TRBV12-5	NA	TGTGCTAGTGGTTTGAGTTTGCACGAGCAGTTCTTC	CASGLSLHEQFF
TRBJ1-4	NA	TRBV13	NA	TGTGCCAGCAGCTTAGGTTCCCCAAAACCAACTTACCGCGAAAAACTGTTTTTT	CASSLGSPKPTYREKLFF
TRBJ2-7	NA	TRBV13	TRBD1	TGTGCCAGCAGCTCTCCCCGGTCGGGACAGACCTACGAGCAGTACTTC	CASSSPRSGQTYEQYF
TRBJ2-1	few	TRBV7-3	NA	TGTGCCAGCAGCTTAGGTGGCCCCTCTAAGGGGAATGAGCAGTTCTTC	CASSLGGPSKGNEQFF
TRBJ2-7	NA	TRBV13	TRBD2	TGTGCCAGTACTAGCGGGAGGGGGTTCGACGAGCAGTACTTC	CASTSGRGFDEQYF
TRBJ1-2	once	TRBV7-9	NA	TGTGCCAGCAGCTTAGGGACAGACTATGGCTACACCTTC	CASSLGTDYGYTF
TRBJ2-7	NA	TRBV6-4	NA	TGTGCCAGCAGTGAATCGGGGACCCTCAATCCGTACGAGCAGTACTTC	CASSESGTLNPYEQYF
TRBJ1-4	NA	TRBV28	NA	TGTGCCAGCAGTTCCGGGGGTCAGGGTGAAAAACTGTTTTTT	CASSSGGQGEKLFF
TRBJ2-7	NA	TRBV4-1	TRBD1	TGCGCCAGCAGCGACCGGGACAGCACCTACGAGCAGTACTTC	CASSDRDSTYEQYF
TRBJ2-7	NA	TRBV6-1	TRBD2	TGTGCCAGCAGTGATACGGGGGGGAGCTACGAGCAGTACTTC	CASSDTGGSYEQYF
TRBJ1-2	once	TRBV5-5	NA	TGTGCCAGCAGCCCCGAAGGGGGACGGATTAACTATGGCTACACCTTC	CASSPEGGRINYGYTF
TRBJ1-5	NA	TRBV11-2	NA	TGTGCCAGCAGCCCCGGGACTCCTACTAACAATCAGCCCCAGCATTTT	CASSPGTPTNNQPQHF
TRBJ2-2	NA	TRBV28	NA	TGTGCCAGCAGTGCATCCAGGAGGAACACCGGGGAGCTGTTTTTT	CASSASRRNTGELFF
TRBJ2-3	few	TRBV9	NA	TGTGCCAGCAGCCCCGCCAAGGGGGGTGCAGATACGCAGTATTTT	CASSPAKGGADTQYF
TRBJ2-7	NA	TRBV11-2	TRBD2	TGTGCCAGCAGCCCCCGGGGGGATGTGGTAATTGAGCAGTACTTC	CASSPRGDVVIEQYF
TRBJ2-5	NA	TRBV11-2	NA	TGTGCCAGCAGCCTTTATACCCCCCCAGGGAGGCAAGAGACCCAGTACTTC	CASSLYTPPGRQETQYF
TRBJ1-1	once	TRBV28	NA	TGTGCCAGCAGTTTAGGACAGCGTAACACTGAAGCTTTCTTT	CASSLGQRNTEAFF
TRBJ2-1	once	TRBV5-1	TRBD2	TGCGCCAGCAGCCCGGGGACTAGCGGGACCAATGAGCAGTTCTTC	CASSPGTSGTNEQFF
TRBJ1-1	few	TRBV29-1	NA	TGCAGCGTGCTAGGGAGTAGGTGGCCCAACACTGAAGCTTTCTTT	CSVLGSRWPNTEAFF
TRBJ2-1	NA	TRBV20-1	NA	TGCAGTGCTAGAGGGGATCAGTTCTTC	CSARGDQFF
TRBJ2-5	NA	TRBV7-2	TRBD2	TGTGCCAGCAGCTTGGAAAAGCGGGGCTGGGAGACCCAGTACTTC	CASSLEKRGWETQYF